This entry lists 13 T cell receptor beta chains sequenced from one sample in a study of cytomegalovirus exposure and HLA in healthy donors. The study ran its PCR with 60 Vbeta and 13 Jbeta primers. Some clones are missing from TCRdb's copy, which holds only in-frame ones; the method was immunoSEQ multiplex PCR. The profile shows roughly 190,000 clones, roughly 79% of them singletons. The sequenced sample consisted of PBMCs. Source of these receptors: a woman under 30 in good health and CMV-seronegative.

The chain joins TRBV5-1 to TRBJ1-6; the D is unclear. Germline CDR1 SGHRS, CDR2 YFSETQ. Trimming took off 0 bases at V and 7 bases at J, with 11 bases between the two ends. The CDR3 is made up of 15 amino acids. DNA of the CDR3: TGCGCCAGCAGCTTGGGTTTTACTGCGAATTCACCCCTCCACTTT. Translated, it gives CASSLGFTANSPLHF.

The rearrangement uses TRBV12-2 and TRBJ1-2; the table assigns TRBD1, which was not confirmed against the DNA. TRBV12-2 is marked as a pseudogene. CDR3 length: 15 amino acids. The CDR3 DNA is TGTGCAAGTCGCTTTTACAGGATATCAAACTATGGCTACACCTTC. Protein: CASRFYRISNYGYTF.

CDR3 protein: CASSSGVTDTQYF. The CDR3 coding sequence is TGTGCCAGCAGCTCGGGAGTCACAGATACGCAGTATTTT. The chain combines TRBV7-3 with TRBJ2-3; the D gene is possibly TRBD2 (6 bases). Germline assignment: CDR1 SGHTA and CDR2 FQGTGA. The CDR3 covers 13 residues. Deletions cut 4 bases from V and 2 bases from J, with 7 bases between.

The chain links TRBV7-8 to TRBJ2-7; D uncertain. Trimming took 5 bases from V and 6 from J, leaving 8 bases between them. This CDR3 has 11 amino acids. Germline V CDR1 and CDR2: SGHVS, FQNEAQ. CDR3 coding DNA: TGTGCCAGCAGCGGCTCCCGCGAGCAGTACTTC. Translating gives CASSGSREQYF.

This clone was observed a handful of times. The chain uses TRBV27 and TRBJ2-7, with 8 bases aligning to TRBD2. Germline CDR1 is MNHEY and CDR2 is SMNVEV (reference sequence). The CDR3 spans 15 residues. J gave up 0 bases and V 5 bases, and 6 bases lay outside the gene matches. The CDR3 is CASSPRSGGSYEQYF. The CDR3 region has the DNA TGTGCCAGCAGTCCCCGCAGCGGGGGCTCCTACGAGCAGTACTTC.

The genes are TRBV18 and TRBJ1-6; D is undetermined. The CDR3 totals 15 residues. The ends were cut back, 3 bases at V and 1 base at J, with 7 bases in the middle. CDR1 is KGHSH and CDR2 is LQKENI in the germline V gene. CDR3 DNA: TGTGCCAGCTCACCGTACGGGTCCTATAATTCACCCCTCCACTTT. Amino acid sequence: CASSPYGSYNSPLHF.

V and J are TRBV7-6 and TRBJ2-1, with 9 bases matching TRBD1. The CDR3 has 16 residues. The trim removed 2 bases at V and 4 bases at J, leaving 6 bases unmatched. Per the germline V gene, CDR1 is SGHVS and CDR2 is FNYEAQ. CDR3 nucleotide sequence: TGTGCCAGCAGCTTAAAAGGGACAGGGCGGTACAATGAGCAGTTCTTC. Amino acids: CASSLKGTGRYNEQFF. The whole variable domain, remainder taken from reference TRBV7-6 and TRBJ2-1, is GAGVSQSPRYKVTKRGQDVALRCDPISGHVSLYWYRQALGQGPEFLTYFNYEAQQDKSGLPNDRFSAERPEGSISTLTIQRTEQRDSAMYRCASSLKGTGRYNEQFFGPGTRLTVL.

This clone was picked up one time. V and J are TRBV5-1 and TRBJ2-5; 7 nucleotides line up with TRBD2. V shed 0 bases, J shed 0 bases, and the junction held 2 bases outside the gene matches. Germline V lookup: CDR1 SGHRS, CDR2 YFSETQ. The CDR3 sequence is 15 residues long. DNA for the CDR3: TGCGCCAGCAGCTTGGGTAGCGGGTACCAAGAGACCCAGTACTTC. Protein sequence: CASSLGSGYQETQYF.

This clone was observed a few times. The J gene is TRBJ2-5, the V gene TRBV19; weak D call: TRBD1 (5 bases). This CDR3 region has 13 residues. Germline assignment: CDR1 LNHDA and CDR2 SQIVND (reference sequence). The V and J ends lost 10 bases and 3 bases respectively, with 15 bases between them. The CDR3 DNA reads TGTGCCATTGCGCAATCCAGGGAAGAGACCCAGTACTTC. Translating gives CAIAQSREETQYF.

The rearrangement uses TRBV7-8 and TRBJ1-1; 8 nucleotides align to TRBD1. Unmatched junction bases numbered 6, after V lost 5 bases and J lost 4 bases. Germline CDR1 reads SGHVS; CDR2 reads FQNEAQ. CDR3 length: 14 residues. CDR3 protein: CASSPRTGFTEAFF. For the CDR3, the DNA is TGTGCCAGCAGCCCCAGGACAGGGTTCACTGAAGCTTTCTTT.

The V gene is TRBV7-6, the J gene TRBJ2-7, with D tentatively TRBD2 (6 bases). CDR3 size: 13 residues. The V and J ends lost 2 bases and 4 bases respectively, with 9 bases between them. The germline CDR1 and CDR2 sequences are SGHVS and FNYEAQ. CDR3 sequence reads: CASSLTGVYEQYF. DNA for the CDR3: TGTGCCAGCAGCTTAACGGGAGTATACGAGCAGTACTTC.

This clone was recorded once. In DNA form, the CDR3 reads TGCAGCGTTGAGGGACAGGGCCGAGGGGAGACCCAGTACTTC. This codes for CSVEGQGRGETQYF. The rearrangement links TRBV29-1 to TRBJ2-5; the match to TRBD1 covers 9 bases. The CDR3 consists of 14 residues. Germline CDR1 and CDR2: SQVTM and ANQGSEA. The junction had 7 bases not matched to a gene; V was cut back by 3 bases and J by 5 bases.

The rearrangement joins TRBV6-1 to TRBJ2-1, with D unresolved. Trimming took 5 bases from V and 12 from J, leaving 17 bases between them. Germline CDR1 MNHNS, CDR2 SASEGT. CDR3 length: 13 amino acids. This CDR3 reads CASSFSGAYGQFF. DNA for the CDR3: TGTGCCAGCAGTTTCTCAGGTGCCTATGGGCAGTTCTTC.